A single sample gave rise to the 30 T cell receptor beta chains below, sequenced in a study of cytomegalovirus exposure and HLA in healthy donors (dated 2017 in TCRdb). The library was generated by the immunoSEQ multiplex PCR assay. TCRdb took this table from immuneACCESS and kept in-frame rearrangements with V and J called. Such tables lack part of the clones; where checked against another copy, unresolved V genes explain under half of the gap, and the rest is unexplained. For this sample the table gives about 68,000 clones, of which roughly 96% were detected only once. The ten largest clones add up to approximately 2.5% of the sample. Sequencing was done on a sample of PBMCs. The receptors were sampled from a man between 18 and 29 years old in good health and CMV-seronegative.

V and J are TRBV2 and TRBJ2-1, with 9 bases matching TRBD1. CDR3 length: 16 residues. The germline gives CDR1 SNHLY, CDR2 FYNNEI. Trimming at V came to 4 bases and at J to 3 bases, leaving 7 bases not matched to a gene. CDR3 in DNA: TGTGCCAGCAGTGTGGAAGGGACAGGGAACTACAATGAGCAGTTCTTC. Translated: CASSVEGTGNYNEQFF.

The chain is built from TRBV18 and TRBJ2-3, with 7 bases fitting TRBD1. The ends lost 1 base at V and 1 base at J; junction bases unmatched: 14. Germline V gene sequence: CDR1 KGHSH, CDR2 LQKENI. The CDR3 is made up of 19 amino acids. CDR3: CASSPLWDSDFLGTDTQYF. CDR3 sequence (DNA): TGTGCCAGCTCACCACTCTGGGACAGTGACTTTCTCGGCACAGATACGCAGTATTTT.

The chain joins TRBV9 to TRBJ1-4, with D uncertain. Germline V CDR1 and CDR2: SGDLS, YYNGEE. The CDR3 runs to 14 residues. Trimming pared 0 bases from V and 6 bases from J, leaving 9 bases between. CDR3 sequence reads: CASSVGVTHEKLFF. CDR3 in DNA: TGTGCCAGCAGCGTAGGTGTGACTCATGAAAAACTGTTTTTT.

The rearrangement joins TRBV5-1 to TRBJ1-1, with D perhaps TRBD1 (6 bases). Germline loops: CDR1 SGHRS, CDR2 YFSETQ. The CDR3 contains 13 residues. V was cut by 1 base and J by 5 bases, with 9 bases left in between. CDR3 sequence reads: CASSLRGGTEAFF. For the CDR3, the DNA is TGCGCCAGCAGCTTGAGGGGGGGAACTGAAGCTTTCTTT.

The rearrangement links TRBV5-4 to TRBJ1-6; perhaps TRBD1 as D (5 bases). The germline CDR1 and CDR2 sequences are SGHNT and YYREEE (reference sequence). There are 15 residues in the CDR3. V was pared by 5 bases and J by 6 bases, with 15 bases between. CDR3 DNA: TGTGCCAGCAGTGCGGGGGGGGTTGGTAATTCACCCCTCCACTTT. Residues: CASSAGGVGNSPLHF.

The rearrangement uses TRBV5-5 and TRBJ2-2; 8 bases line up with TRBD1. The germline CDR1 and CDR2 sequences are SGHKS and YYEKEE (reference sequence). With V trimmed by 4 bases and J by 7 bases, 12 bases remained unmatched. The CDR3 totals 16 residues. In DNA form, the CDR3 reads TGTGCCAGCAGCATCATACGGACAGGGTGGGACGGGGAGCTGTTTTTT. Translated: CASSIIRTGWDGELFF.

J is TRBJ2-7 and V is TRBV7-9; no firm D call. The CDR3 is 18 amino acids. V was shortened by 0 bases and J by 0 bases, with 18 bases between the two germline ends. Germline values: CDR1 SEHNR, CDR2 FQNEAQ (reference sequence). CDR3 sequence (DNA): TGTGCCAGCAGCTTAGCTGTCAGGCGAAGCCTCTACTCCTACGAGCAGTACTTC. Protein sequence: CASSLAVRRSLYSYEQYF.

This chain joins TRBV11-3 and TRBJ2-1; 10 bases are shared with TRBD1. Germline loops: CDR1 SGHNT, CDR2 YENEEA. The junction had 8 bases not matched to a gene; V was cut back by 6 bases and J by 6 bases. This CDR3 spans 15 amino acids. The CDR3: CASSLPGQGSNEQFF. CDR3 nucleotides: TGTGCCAGCAGTTTACCGGGACAGGGGAGCAATGAGCAGTTCTTC.

The count of this clone is one. V and J are TRBV28 and TRBJ2-3; perhaps TRBD1 as D (5 bases). Germline CDR1 is MDHEN and CDR2 is SYDVKM. V gave up 3 bases and J gave up 2 bases, with 9 bases separating them. The CDR3 totals 14 residues. The CDR3 nucleotides read TGTGCCAGCAGTTTGATCAGGGTCACAGATACGCAGTATTTT. This encodes CASSLIRVTDTQYF.

CDR3 DNA: TGTGCCAGCACCCCCACCCCGGGCACAGATACGCAGTATTTT. Residues: CASTPTPGTDTQYF. This rearrangement joins TRBV11-2 to TRBJ2-3; unclear D gene. Germline V gives CDR1 SGHAT, CDR2 FQNNGV. V was pared by 7 bases and J by 1 base, with 12 bases between. CDR3 length equals 14 residues.

Worth noting for this clone: Other nucleotide sequences from this sample produce the same CDR3. V usage is TRBV6-5 and J usage is TRBJ1-2, with TRBD1 as a possible D gene (5 bases). The V gene's germline CDR1 is MNHEY and CDR2 SVGAGI. CDR3 length equals 15 residues. V lost 3 bases and J lost 0, with 11 bases in between. As DNA, the CDR3 is TGTGCCAGCAGTTATGGTACAGGTTCTAACTATGGCTACACCTTC. It translates to CASSYGTGSNYGYTF.

This clone has just one count. The chain combines TRBV7-2 with TRBJ2-7, with no clear D. Germline V lookup: CDR1 SGHTA, CDR2 FQGNSA. The V end lost 1 base, the J end lost 2 bases, and 6 bases lay between the germline ends. This CDR3 is 13 amino acids long. CDR3 sequence: CASSLDPAYEQYF. As DNA, the CDR3 is TGTGCCAGCAGCTTAGACCCAGCCTACGAGCAGTACTTC.

The V and J genes are TRBV10-2 and TRBJ2-7, with 10 bases fitting TRBD2. V lost 6 bases, J lost 6 bases, and 8 bases stayed unmatched. Germline CDR1 reads WSHSY; CDR2 reads SAAADI. The CDR3 runs 14 residues. The CDR3 bases are TGCGCCAGCAGGCCTAGCGGGAGCTTACGCGAGCAGTACTTC. It specifies CASRPSGSLREQYF.

The sample holds one count of this clone. The chain joins TRBV15 to TRBJ2-2, with TRBD2 as a possible D gene (5 bases). Germline CDR1 is LNHNV and CDR2 is YYDKDF (reference sequence). V dropped 0 bases and J dropped 6 bases, with 11 bases sitting between them. CDR3 length: 15 residues. In nucleotides, the CDR3 is TGTGCCACCAGCAGAGATCACGGGGTCCCCGGGGAGCTGTTTTTT. Residues: CATSRDHGVPGELFF.

The CDR3 sequence is CSPQAMNTEAFF. CDR3 sequence (DNA): TGCAGCCCCCAGGCCATGAACACTGAAGCTTTCTTT. The chain is built from TRBV29-1 and TRBJ1-1; D is uncertain. Germline CDR1 and CDR2: SQVTM and ANQGSEA. V was trimmed by 8 bases and J by 0 bases, leaving 10 bases between them. The CDR3 has 12 residues.

The chain combines TRBV27 with TRBJ2-4, with TRBD1 matching 9 bases. CDR3 size: 17 residues. With 6 bases clipped from V and 2 bases from J, the junction kept 11 bases outside the gene matches. Germline CDR1 and CDR2: MNHEY and SMNVEV (reference sequence). This CDR3 is CASSPIPDRGPKNIQYF. The CDR3 DNA sequence: TGTGCCAGCAGCCCTATACCGGACAGGGGCCCCAAAAACATTCAGTACTTC.

This clone came up once. The genes are TRBV6-5 and TRBJ1-6; D perhaps matches TRBD1 (6 bases). The length of the CDR3 is 14 residues. Trimming left V 7 bases short and J 5 bases short, with 12 bases between. CDR1 MNHEY and CDR2 SVGAGI come from the germline V gene. The CDR3 sequence: CASTRKGDNSPLHF. The CDR3 nucleotides read TGTGCCAGCACTCGTAAGGGGGATAATTCACCCCTCCACTTT.

This chain joins TRBV6-6 and TRBJ1-1; D may be TRBD1 (6 bases). The germline CDR1 and CDR2 sequences are MNHNY and SVGAGI (reference sequence). The V end was cut by 6 bases, the J end by 0 bases, with 8 bases between. This CDR3 comprises 13 residues. The CDR3 DNA follows: TGTGCCAGCAGGGGGACATTGAACACTGAAGCTTTCTTT. Residues: CASRGTLNTEAFF.

CDR3 DNA sequence: TGTGCCAGCAGCGGACAGGGGGACTATGGCTACACCTTC. Its translation: CASSGQGDYGYTF. V is TRBV5-8 and J is TRBJ1-2; 10 bases are a match to TRBD1. The CDR3 contains 13 residues. V was pared by 4 bases and J by 3 bases, with 0 bases of the junction left unmatched. From germline, CDR1 is SGHTS and CDR2 YDEGEE.

The chain recombines TRBV19 with TRBJ1-2; 7 bases map to TRBD1. There are 15 residues in the CDR3. Trimming removed 4 bases from V and 0 bases from J; junction bases left unmatched: 5. CDR1 and CDR2 from the germline V gene are LNHDA and SQIVND (reference sequence). The CDR3 protein is CASSKDRATNYGYTF. CDR3 sequence (DNA): TGTGCCAGTAGTAAAGACAGGGCTACTAACTATGGCTACACCTTC.

DNA for the CDR3: TGTGCCAGCAGGACCGGGACTAGCGGGATCACAGATACGCAGTATTTT. It translates to CASRTGTSGITDTQYF. The V call is TRBV5-8, the J call TRBJ2-3; TRBD2 matches 13 bases. The CDR3 runs 16 residues. Germline V gene data show CDR1 as SGHTS and CDR2 as YDEGEE. With 5 bases clipped from V and 2 bases from J, the junction kept 5 bases outside the gene matches.

This rearrangement joins TRBV29-1 to TRBJ1-1, with D perhaps TRBD1 (6 bases). This CDR3 region has 14 residues. Germline V gene lookup returns CDR1 SQVTM and CDR2 ANQGSEA. V lost 7 bases and J lost 5, with 20 bases in between. CDR3 DNA: TGCAGCGCCGACCGGGGGGCCAAGGGGACTGAAGCTTTCTTT. This codes for CSADRGAKGTEAFF.

This chain links TRBV9 with TRBJ2-3; D is ambiguous. This CDR3 spans 12 amino acids. Germline loops: CDR1 SGDLS, CDR2 YYNGEE. V dropped 4 bases and J dropped 6 bases, with 9 bases sitting between them. The DNA for the CDR3 is TGTGCCAGCAGCCCCTCCGAGGATACGCAGTATTTT. Translating gives CASSPSEDTQYF.

The chain has TRBV27 and TRBJ2-1, with 8 bases identical to TRBD2. The germline CDR1 and CDR2 sequences are MNHEY and SMNVEV (reference sequence). The CDR3 spans 15 residues. The J segment lost 7 bases and the V segment lost 6 bases, leaving 11 bases of the junction unmatched. The CDR3 sequence: CASRKEREWGNEQFF. The CDR3 DNA is TGTGCCAGCAGAAAGGAGCGGGAGTGGGGAAATGAGCAGTTCTTC.

The gene calls are TRBV18 and TRBJ1-1, with unresolved D. Germline loops: CDR1 KGHSH, CDR2 LQKENI. CDR3 length: 12 residues. Trimming shortened V by 3 bases and J by 2 bases, and 4 bases separated the two germline ends. The CDR3 nucleotides are TGTGCCAGCTCACCCTTTAACACTGAAGCTTTCTTT. It codes for CASSPFNTEAFF.

This chain links TRBV19 with TRBJ2-7; D may be TRBD2 (6 bases). The CDR3 is made up of 15 amino acids. Trimming removed 0 bases from V and 3 bases from J, with 12 bases in between. Germline CDR1 and CDR2: LNHDA and SQIVND (reference sequence). The CDR3 spells CASSIELVGGYEQYF. The CDR3 DNA reads TGTGCCAGTAGTATAGAACTGGTCGGGGGCTACGAGCAGTACTTC.

The rearrangement joins TRBV19 to TRBJ1-2; D is undetermined. Per germline, CDR1 LNHDA and CDR2 SQIVND (reference sequence). The V end was cut by 7 bases, the J end by 0 bases, with 12 bases between. The CDR3 has 14 residues. CDR3 protein: CASNDGGSNYGYTF. The CDR3 DNA is TGTGCCAGTAACGATGGCGGATCTAACTATGGCTACACCTTC.

V usage is TRBV6-5 and J usage is TRBJ2-7; 8 bases are a match to TRBD1. Germline V gene lookup returns CDR1 MNHEY and CDR2 SVGAGI. V lost 6 bases to trimming and J lost 4 bases; unmatched junction nucleotides: 8. CDR3 length: 14 residues. CDR3 protein: CASSPPGQAYEQYF. In DNA, the CDR3 is TGTGCCAGCAGCCCCCCGGGACAGGCATACGAGCAGTACTTC.

CDR3 protein: CASRRGDHEQYF. The CDR3 bases are TGTGCCAGCCGGCGGGGGGACCACGAGCAGTACTTC. V usage is TRBV6-1 and J usage is TRBJ2-7; 8 bases are a match to TRBD2. Germline lookup yields CDR1 MNHNS and CDR2 SASEGT. The CDR3 has 12 residues. Germline trimming cut 8 bases from V and 5 bases from J; bases unmatched to any gene: 5.

This clone was detected once. The chain joins TRBV5-1 to TRBJ2-7; unclear D gene. Trimming shortened V by 1 base and J by 5 bases, and 13 bases separated the two germline ends. There are 14 residues in the CDR3. The germline gives CDR1 SGHRS, CDR2 YFSETQ. CDR3 nucleotide sequence: TGCGCCAGCAGCTTGAACATACCACCCGACGAGCAGTACTTC. Translated, it gives CASSLNIPPDEQYF.